One and the same sample provided the 6 T cell receptor beta chains below, sequenced in a study of T cells expressing NK-cell markers. TCRdb re-called the 5' RACE reads; one entry per CDR3 protein, DNA not given. Its table lists more than 120,000 distinct CDR3 sequences. The specimen was blood T cells: a sorted CD56 or NKG2C T cell subset, CD4+ or CD8+ T cells, or bulk PBMC T cells (not recorded which). These receptors were obtained from a man aged 18-30 years in good health.

The rearrangement uses TRBV20-1 and TRBJ2-3; checking the TCRdb D call of TRBD1 is not possible without DNA. CDR1 DFQATT and CDR2 SNEGSKA come from the germline V gene (reference sequence). The length of the CDR3 is 15 residues. The CDR3 here is CSALWSGGRTDTQYF.

The genes are TRBV30 and TRBJ2-1; the D gene TCRdb calls, TRBD1, cannot be checked with no DNA. The germline gives CDR1 GTSNPN, CDR2 SVGIG (reference sequence). This CDR3 region has 13 residues. The CDR3 region is CAWSPGQGIEQFF.

CDR3 amino acids: CASILGSQGVTGELFF. The chain combines TRBV12-3 or TRBV12-4 with TRBJ2-2; as DNA is missing, the TRBD1 call by TCRdb cannot be tested. The CDR3 runs 16 residues.

The chain couples TRBV4-2 to TRBJ2-1. In germline, CDR1 is LGHNA, CDR2 YNFKEQ. The CDR3 has 13 residues. The CDR3 here is CASSQGVGNEQFF.

V and J are TRBV28 and TRBJ2-7; the D gene TCRdb calls, TRBD1, cannot be checked with no DNA. CDR3 length: 14 residues. Germline V gene sequence: CDR1 MDHEN, CDR2 SYDVKM. CDR3 sequence: CASRHQTQPRGQYF. Using reference TRBV28 and TRBJ2-7 for the parts outside the CDR3, the full variable domain is DVKVTQSSRYLVKRTGEKVFLECVQDMDHENMFWYRQDPGLGLRLIYFSYDVKMKEKGDIPEGYSVSREKKERFSLILESASTNQTSMYLCASRHQTQPRGQYFGPGTRLTVT.

V gene TRBV7-8 combines with J gene TRBJ2-1. Germline V lookup: CDR1 SGHVS, CDR2 FQNEAQ. This CDR3 contains 16 residues. Here the CDR3 reads CASSSLGFSTYNEQFF.